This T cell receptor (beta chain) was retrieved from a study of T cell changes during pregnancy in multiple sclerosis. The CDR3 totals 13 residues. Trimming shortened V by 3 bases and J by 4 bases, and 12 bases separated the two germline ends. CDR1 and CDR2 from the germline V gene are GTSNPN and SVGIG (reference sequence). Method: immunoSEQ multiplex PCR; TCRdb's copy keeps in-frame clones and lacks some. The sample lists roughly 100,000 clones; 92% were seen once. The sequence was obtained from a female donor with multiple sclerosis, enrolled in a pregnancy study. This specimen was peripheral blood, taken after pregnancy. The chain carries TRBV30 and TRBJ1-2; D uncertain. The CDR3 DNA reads TGTGCCTGGAGACCGGACGGGAGCTATGGCTACACCTTC. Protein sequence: CAWRPDGSYGYTF.